This T cell receptor beta chain appears in the sequencing data of a study of control samples from healthy donors and cancer patients. Losses at the gene ends were 0 bases for V and 4 bases for J; bases not matched to a gene: 6. The CDR3 covers 17 residues. Germline V CDR1 and CDR2: SGHNT, YYREEE (reference sequence). The protocol was immunoSEQ multiplex PCR, while the TCRdb copy is restricted to in-frame clones and leaves out a portion. The repertoire consists of some 74,000 clones, with 70% to 90% occurring once and the leading ten covering roughly 5%. The rearrangement uses TRBV5-4 and TRBJ2-1, with 11 bases identical to TRBD2. This receptor was identified in a woman between 45 and 60 years old in good health. Source material: blood. CDR3 in DNA: TGTGCCAGCAGCTTGGTAGCGGGGGGGCCTATTTACAATGAGCAGTTCTTC. Encoded protein: CASSLVAGGPIYNEQFF.